Presented here are 20 T cell receptor beta chains from one specimen sequenced in a study of CD8+ T cells in alopecia areata. Once RNA had been extracted, it was reverse transcribed into cDNA to act as the sequencing template. Only in-frame clones appear in the TCRdb table, and some are missing; sequencing was by immunoSEQ multiplex PCR. In the table there are some 210,000 clones, approximately 61% of which are singletons. Sequenced here: CD4+ T cells sorted from blood, sampled at week 0. Receptors originate from a human donor with alopecia areata.

The chain couples TRBV29-1 to TRBJ2-3, with 8 bases aligning to TRBD2. Germline trimming cut 7 bases from V and 6 bases from J; bases unmatched to any gene: 12. The CDR3 consists of 14 residues. Germline V gene lookup returns CDR1 SQVTM and CDR2 ANQGSEA. The CDR3 protein is CSASGGTSADTQYF. DNA of the CDR3: TGCAGCGCTTCGGGGGGGACAAGCGCCGATACGCAGTATTTT.

The chain uses TRBV5-1 and TRBJ2-7; D perhaps matches TRBD2 (5 bases). V lost 4 bases and J 2 bases, leaving 10 bases between the germline ends. Germline CDR1 is SGHRS and CDR2 is YFSETQ. This CDR3 spans 13 amino acids. CDR3 DNA: TGCGCCAGCAGCCGGACTCTTGCCTACGAGCAGTACTTC. Its translation: CASSRTLAYEQYF.

The chain has TRBV29-1 and TRBJ2-5, with D maybe TRBD2 (5 bases). The CDR3 length is 11 residues. Trimming took off 4 bases at V and 4 bases at J, with 7 bases between the two ends. Germline V gene lookup returns CDR1 SQVTM and CDR2 ANQGSEA. This chain's CDR3 is CSVGGRETQYF. In nucleotides, the CDR3 is TGCAGCGTTGGTGGGAGAGAGACCCAGTACTTC.

In this sample, this clone turned up a few times. The rearrangement links TRBV11-2 to TRBJ2-3; 9 nucleotides align to TRBD2. CDR3 size: 16 residues. Germline V gene lookup returns CDR1 SGHAT and CDR2 FQNNGV. Losses at the gene ends were 4 bases for V and 4 bases for J; bases not matched to a gene: 9. DNA for the CDR3: TGTGCCAGCAGCTCAGGACTAGCGCCTTTTTCAGATACGCAGTATTTT. Translated, it gives CASSSGLAPFSDTQYF. The full variable domain, its missing parts supplied by reference TRBV11-2 and TRBJ2-3, is EAGVAQSPRYKIIEKRQSVAFWCNPISGHATLYWYQQILGQGPKLLIQFQNNGVVDDSQLPKDRFSAERLKGVDSTLKIQPAKLEDSAVYLCASSSGLAPFSDTQYFGPGTRLTVL.

The rearrangement uses TRBV29-1 and TRBJ2-5; D gene unclear. Germline lookup yields CDR1 SQVTM and CDR2 ANQGSEA. V lost 3 bases to trimming and J lost 5 bases, with 16 bases between them. The CDR3 contains 14 residues. For the CDR3, the DNA is TGCAGCGTTGATGAGCAGGCCTCGAGGGAGACCCAGTACTTC. It yields the protein CSVDEQASRETQYF. Based on the CDR3 plus reference TRBV29-1 and TRBJ2-5, the full variable domain is SAVISQKPSRDICQRGTSLTIQCQVDSQVTMMFWYRQQPGQSLTLIATANQGSEATYESGFVIDKFPISRPNLTFSTLTVSNMSPEDSSIYLCSVDEQASRETQYFGPGTRLLVL.

The gene calls are TRBV11-2 and TRBJ2-7; 8 bases align to TRBD2. The CDR3 contains 11 residues. Germline trimming cut 8 bases from V and 4 bases from J; bases unmatched to any gene: 1. CDR1 is SGHAT and CDR2 is FQNNGV in the germline V gene. CDR3 DNA sequence: TGTGCCAGCCGGGGGGGTTACGAGCAGTACTTC. It is translated as CASRGGYEQYF.

The chain uses TRBV5-1 and TRBJ2-1, with D possibly being TRBD1 (6 bases). V gave up 0 bases and J gave up 1 base, with 14 bases separating them. CDR1 is SGHRS, CDR2 YFSETQ, per germline. This CDR3 has 17 residues. CDR3 residues: CASSLVVRGSSYNEQFF. The CDR3 nucleotides are TGCGCCAGCAGCTTGGTTGTCAGGGGAAGTTCCTACAATGAGCAGTTCTTC.

This clone was detected a few times. The V gene is TRBV5-1, the J gene TRBJ2-6, with 9 positions matching TRBD1. V gave up 4 bases and J gave up 0 bases; unmatched junction bases: 5. The V gene's germline CDR1 is SGHRS and CDR2 YFSETQ. The CDR3 has 17 amino acids. CDR3 in DNA: TGCGCCAGCAGCCCCGGGACAGGGAACTCTGGGGCCAACGTCCTGACTTTC. Translation: CASSPGTGNSGANVLTF.

This clone has only a few counts. The chain combines TRBV27 with TRBJ1-2, with a possible D match to TRBD1 (6 bases). V was clipped by 6 bases and J by 4 bases, with 15 bases between them. Germline V gives CDR1 MNHEY, CDR2 SMNVEV (reference sequence). The CDR3 runs 14 residues. CDR3 sequence: CASRKRQAPYGYTF. The CDR3 region has the DNA TGTGCCAGCAGGAAGCGACAGGCCCCCTATGGCTACACCTTC.

The chain recombines TRBV2 with TRBJ2-7; D not resolved. V dropped 7 bases and J dropped 3 bases, with 10 bases sitting between them. CDR3 length: 12 residues. Germline values: CDR1 SNHLY, CDR2 FYNNEI. CDR3 DNA sequence: TGTGCCAGCAAGGGCACCAACTACGAGCAGTACTTC. The encoded protein is CASKGTNYEQYF.

The chain has TRBV30 and TRBJ2-1; TRBD2 matches 7 bases. Trimming cost V 5 bases and J 7 bases; bases outside gene matches: 11. The germline gives CDR1 GTSNPN, CDR2 SVGIG (reference sequence). CDR3 length: 14 amino acids. The CDR3 region is CAWWGGRAANEQFF. For the CDR3, the DNA is TGTGCCTGGTGGGGAGGGAGGGCCGCGAATGAGCAGTTCTTC.

The V gene is TRBV5-6, the J gene TRBJ1-2; possible D gene TRBD1, 6 bases. The CDR3 is made up of 16 amino acids. Germline loops: CDR1 SGHDT, CDR2 YYEEEE. Trimming stripped 2 bases from V and 8 bases from J, with 22 bases between. CDR3 DNA sequence: TGTGCCAGCAGCTTTAGTTTGGGCCCCGGGACACAGGGCTACACCTTC. Translated: CASSFSLGPGTQGYTF.

The rearrangement joins TRBV29-1 to TRBJ1-1, with 10 bases that match TRBD1. The J segment lost 3 bases and the V segment lost 7 bases, leaving 11 bases of the junction unmatched. Germline V gene sequence: CDR1 SQVTM, CDR2 ANQGSEA. The CDR3 length is 15 residues. The CDR3 bases are TGCAGCGCATCCGACGGCGGACAGGGGGACACTGAAGCTTTCTTT. This sequence encodes CSASDGGQGDTEAFF.

The V call is TRBV30, the J call TRBJ2-1; tentatively, D is TRBD1 or TRBD2 (5 bases each). CDR3 size: 11 residues. CDR1 is GTSNPN and CDR2 is SVGIG in the germline V gene (reference sequence). The CDR3 DNA is TGTGCGAGGGGCCAATACAATGAGCAGTTCTTC. It is translated as CARGQYNEQFF.

This chain connects TRBV5-1 to TRBJ2-5, with 10 nucleotides matching TRBD2. The CDR3 contains 14 residues. The trim removed 3 bases at V and 5 bases at J, leaving 4 bases unmatched. Looked up from germline, CDR1 is SGHRS and CDR2 is YFSETQ. As DNA, the CDR3 is TGCGCCAGCAGCTCTAGCGGGAGATACGAGACCCAGTACTTC. Its translation: CASSSSGRYETQYF. Variable domain in full (rest from reference TRBV5-1 and TRBJ2-5): KAGVTQTPRYLIKTRGQQVTLSCSPISGHRSVSWYQQTPGQGLQFLFEYFSETQRNKGNFPGRFSGRQFSNSRSEMNVSTLELGDSALYLCASSSSGRYETQYFGPGTRLLVL.

The rearrangement uses TRBV5-6 and TRBJ1-3, with D perhaps matching TRBD1 (5 bases). The CDR3 spans 14 residues. V lost 1 base and J 2 bases, leaving 7 bases between the germline ends. From germline, CDR1 is SGHDT and CDR2 YYEEEE. The chain's CDR3 is CASSLRGAGNTIYF. CDR3 DNA: TGTGCCAGCAGCTTGAGAGGGGCTGGAAACACCATATATTTT.

The chain uses TRBV29-1 and TRBJ2-1, with D unclear. This CDR3 has 17 amino acids. Germline loops: CDR1 SQVTM, CDR2 ANQGSEA. V lost 5 bases and J 4 bases, leaving 24 bases between the germline ends. The CDR3 DNA reads as TGCAGCGTTAGGATTAAGCCATTGCGTGCACATTACAATGAGCAGTTCTTC. Its protein is CSVRIKPLRAHYNEQFF.

The chain uses TRBV20-1 and TRBJ1-2; unclear D gene. V lost 1 base and J lost 7, with 7 bases in between. Looked up from germline, CDR1 is DFQATT and CDR2 is SNEGSKA (reference sequence). The CDR3 loop spans 11 amino acids. CDR3 nucleotides: TGCAGTGCTAGAGGGTTTTCTGGCTACACCTTC. This sequence encodes CSARGFSGYTF.

The rearrangement uses TRBV30 and TRBJ2-2; no clear D gene. Germline V gene lookup returns CDR1 GTSNPN and CDR2 SVGIG (reference sequence). The CDR3 runs to 14 residues. Trimming stripped 3 bases from V and 1 base from J, with 9 bases between. The CDR3 sequence is CAWSSAGNTGELFF. The CDR3 bases are TGTGCCTGGAGCTCAGCAGGGAACACCGGGGAGCTGTTTTTT.

This chain connects TRBV18 to TRBJ1-5; D unresolved. Deletions cut 4 bases from V and 4 bases from J, with 11 bases between. Germline CDR1 and CDR2: KGHSH and LQKENI. The CDR3 runs to 14 residues. DNA of the CDR3: TGTGCCAGCTCACGCGACTTGGGTAATCAGCCCCAGCATTTT. Translating it yields CASSRDLGNQPQHF.